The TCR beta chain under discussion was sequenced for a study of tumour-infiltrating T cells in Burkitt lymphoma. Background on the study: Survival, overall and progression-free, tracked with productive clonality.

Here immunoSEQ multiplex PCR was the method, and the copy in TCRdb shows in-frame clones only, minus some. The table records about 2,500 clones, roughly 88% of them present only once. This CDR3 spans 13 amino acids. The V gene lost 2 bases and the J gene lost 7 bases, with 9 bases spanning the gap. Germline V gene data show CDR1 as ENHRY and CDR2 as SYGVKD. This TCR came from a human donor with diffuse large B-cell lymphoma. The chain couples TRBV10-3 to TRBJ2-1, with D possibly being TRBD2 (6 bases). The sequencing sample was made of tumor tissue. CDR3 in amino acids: CAISEGAGNEQFF. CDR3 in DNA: TGTGCCATCAGTGAGGGGGCGGGAAATGAGCAGTTCTTC.